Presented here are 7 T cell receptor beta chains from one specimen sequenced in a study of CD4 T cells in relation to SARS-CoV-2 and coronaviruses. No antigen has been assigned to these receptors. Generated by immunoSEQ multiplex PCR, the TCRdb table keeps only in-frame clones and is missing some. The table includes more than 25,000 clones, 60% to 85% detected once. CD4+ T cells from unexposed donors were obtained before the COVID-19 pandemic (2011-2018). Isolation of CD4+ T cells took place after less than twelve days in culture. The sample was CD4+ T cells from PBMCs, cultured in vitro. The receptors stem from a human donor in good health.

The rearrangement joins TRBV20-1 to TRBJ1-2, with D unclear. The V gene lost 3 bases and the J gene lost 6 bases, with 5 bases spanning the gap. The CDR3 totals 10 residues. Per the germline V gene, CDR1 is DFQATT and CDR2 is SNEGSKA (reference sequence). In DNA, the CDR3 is TGCAGTGCTAGGTTCAATGGCTACACCTTC. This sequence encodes CSARFNGYTF.

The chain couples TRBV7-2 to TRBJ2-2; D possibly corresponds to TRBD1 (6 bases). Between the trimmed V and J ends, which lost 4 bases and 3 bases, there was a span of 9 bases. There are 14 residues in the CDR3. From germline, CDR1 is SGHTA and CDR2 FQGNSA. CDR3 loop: CASSSGQYTGELFF. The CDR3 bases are TGTGCCAGCAGCTCCGGACAGTACACCGGGGAGCTGTTTTTT.

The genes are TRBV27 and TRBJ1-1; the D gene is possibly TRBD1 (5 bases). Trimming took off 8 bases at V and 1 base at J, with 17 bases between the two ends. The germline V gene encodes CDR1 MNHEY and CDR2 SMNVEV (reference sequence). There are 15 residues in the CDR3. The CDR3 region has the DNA TGTGCCAGCCTTACTCCCGGGACCGCGAACACTGAAGCTTTCTTT. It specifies CASLTPGTANTEAFF.

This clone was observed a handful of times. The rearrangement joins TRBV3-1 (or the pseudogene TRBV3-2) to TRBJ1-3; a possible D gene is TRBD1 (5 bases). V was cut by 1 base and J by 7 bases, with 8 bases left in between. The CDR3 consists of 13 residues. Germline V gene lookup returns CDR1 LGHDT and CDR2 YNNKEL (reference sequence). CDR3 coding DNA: TGTGCCAGCAGCCAAGTTGAGGGGAACACCATATATTTT. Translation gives CASSQVEGNTIYF.

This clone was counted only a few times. The CDR3 nucleotides are TGCGCCAGCAGCCCACTGACAGCTGACCAAGCTTTCTTT. This codes for CASSPLTADQAFF. The V call is TRBV5-1, the J call TRBJ1-1; possible D gene TRBD1, 5 bases. The CDR3 totals 13 residues. The V and J ends lost 4 bases and 9 bases respectively, with 16 bases between them. The germline gives CDR1 SGHRS, CDR2 YFSETQ.

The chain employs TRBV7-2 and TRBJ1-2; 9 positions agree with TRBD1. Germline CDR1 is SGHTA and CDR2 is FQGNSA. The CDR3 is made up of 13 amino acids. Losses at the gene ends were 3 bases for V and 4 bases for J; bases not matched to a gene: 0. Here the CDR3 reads CASSLTGGYGYTF. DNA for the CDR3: TGTGCCAGCAGCTTGACAGGGGGCTATGGCTACACCTTC. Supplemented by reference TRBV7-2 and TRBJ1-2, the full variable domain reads GAGVSQSPSNKVTEKGKDVELRCDPISGHTALYWYRQSLGQGLEFLIYFQGNSAPDKSGLPSDRFSAERTGGSVSTLTIQRTQQEDSAVYLCASSLTGGYGYTFGSGTRLTVV.

This CDR3 reads CASNSGESSYNEQFF. CDR3 in DNA: TGTGCCAGCAATAGCGGGGAGAGCTCCTACAATGAGCAGTTCTTC. The V and J genes are TRBV6-5 and TRBJ2-1; the match to TRBD2 covers 8 bases. This CDR3 has 15 residues. After removal of 7 bases from V and 0 bases from J, the junction contained 5 bases not matched to a gene. The germline V gene has CDR1 MNHEY and CDR2 SVGAGI.